Sequencing of this T cell receptor (beta chain) was carried out in a study of blood T cell repertoires in COVID-19. Study at large: Sample material is recorded as cDNA or gDNA derived from T cells, B-cell-depleted T cells, or PBMCs.

This study enrolled people aged about 18 to 100 from about 26 US geographic areas. Recovered Cohort 3 donors showed two negative PCRs, clearance, or symptom resolution. There are 13 residues in the CDR3. In the original workflow: It was from reference gene primer amplification that nucleated cell counts were estimated. The assay was immunoSEQ multiplex PCR, and TCRdb's table has in-frame clones only and misses some. V and J calls and clone size are those listed in that table; D and trimming were worked out from the DNA. Of some 230,000 clones detected, approximately 84% appear once; the ten largest clones hold about 15%.

The rearrangement joins TRBV7-5 to TRBJ1-2. TRBV7-5 is a pseudogene. The sample was PBMCs or T cells enriched from blood (not recorded which). The TCR comes from a man in his forties who had recovered from COVID-19. The CDR3 DNA follows: TGTGTCAGAAGCCCGCGGGACGAATGGGGCTACACCTTC. It encodes CVRSPRDEWGYTF.